These 32 T cell receptor beta chains share one sample of origin, sequenced in a study of metastatic and nonmetastatic thyroid tumors. Every patient underwent thyroid surgery untreated. TCRdb reassembled clones from the PCR reads with MiXCR. The sample has tens of thousands of clones, 15% to 20% seen once. The sequenced material came from blood. The receptor source for this set is a male donor with papillary thyroid cancer or a benign thyroid nodule (not recorded which). Some clones in this sample may be carry-over from other donors' samples.

This clone was observed at least ten times. The chain recombines TRBV5-1 with TRBJ1-2, with TRBD1 matching 8 bases. This CDR3 has 16 amino acids. In germline, CDR1 is SGHRS, CDR2 YFSETQ. The J segment lost 6 bases and the V segment lost 4 bases, leaving 14 bases of the junction unmatched. CDR3 bases: TGCGCCAGCAGCAATTCTGCGGGACAGGTATATGATGGCTACACCTTC. Amino acid sequence: CASSNSAGQVYDGYTF. The variable domain in full, with the rest retrieved from reference TRBV5-1 and TRBJ1-2, is KAGVTQTPRYLIKTRGQQVTLSCSPISGHRSVSWYQQTPGQGLQFLFEYFSETQRNKGNFPGRFSGRQFSNSRSEMNVSTLELGDSALYLCASSNSAGQVYDGYTFGSGTRLTVV.

Only a few counts were recorded for this clone. The junction shows a germline mismatch at one end, possibly a read error. This sequence joins TRBV6-5 and TRBJ2-7, with TRBD2 matching 9 bases. Germline V gene data show CDR1 as MNHEY and CDR2 as SVGAGI. The CDR3 consists of 13 residues. This chain's CDR3 is CASSYSGSNEQYF. CDR3 in DNA: TGTGCGAGCAGTTATAGCGGGAGCAACGAGCAGTACTTC.

This clone was counted at least ten times. This chain joins TRBV7-9 and TRBJ2-7; possibly TRBD1 for D (5 bases). Trimming removed 5 bases from V and 0 bases from J, with 14 bases in between. Germline assignment: CDR1 SEHNR and CDR2 FQNEAQ (reference sequence). The CDR3 is made up of 15 amino acids. CDR3 DNA sequence: TGTGCCAGCAGCCCCTGGACATCTCACTCCTACGAGCAGTACTTC. Residues: CASSPWTSHSYEQYF.

The table lists this clone with many counts. Other DNA sequences within the sample encode an identical CDR3. This chain joins TRBV10-3 and TRBJ2-3; 8 bases agree with TRBD2. V lost 0 bases to trimming and J lost 7 bases; unmatched junction nucleotides: 9. Germline CDR1 ENHRY, CDR2 SYGVKD. The CDR3 loop spans 16 amino acids. CDR3 in DNA: TGTGCCATCAGTGAGTCGTCGGGCGGGGGGCGGAATACGCAGTATTTT. As protein: CAISESSGGGRNTQYF.

This clone came up many times. The chain combines TRBV28 with TRBJ2-7; 8 nucleotides line up with TRBD2. The CDR3 runs to 14 residues. V shed 8 bases and J 4 bases; nucleotides not matched to a gene: 10. In germline, CDR1 is MDHEN, CDR2 SYDVKM. For the CDR3, the DNA is TGTGCCAGCCAGACGCGGGGGGCGATTTACGAGCAGTACTTC. It codes for CASQTRGAIYEQYF. The variable domain in full, completed from reference TRBV28 and TRBJ2-7, reads DVKVTQSSRYLVKRTGEKVFLECVQDMDHENMFWYRQDPGLGLRLIYFSYDVKMKEKGDIPEGYSVSREKKERFSLILESASTNQTSMYLCASQTRGAIYEQYFGPGTRLTVT.

Ten or more counts support this clone. Germline and junction disagree at one end, which may indicate a read error. This chain connects TRBV28 to TRBJ1-4; possible D gene TRBD1, 6 bases. This CDR3 is 14 amino acids long. Germline-derived CDR1 and CDR2 are MDHEN and SYDVKM. The CDR3, as DNA: TGTGCCAGCAGTTATCGGGGGCTGAGTGAAAAACTGTCTTTT. Amino acid sequence: CASSYRGLSEKLSF.

The chain has TRBV6-2 or TRBV6-3 and TRBJ2-1; no clear D. V was pared by 7 bases and J by 6 bases, with 16 bases between. Germline CDR1 and CDR2: MNHEY and SVGEGT. The CDR3 covers 14 residues. In nucleotides, the CDR3 is TGTGCCAGCATTGTCGCTTTCGTGGCCAATGAGCAGTTCTTC. Translation gives CASIVAFVANEQFF.

Notes on this clone: This may stem from a read error, because a much larger clone lies one nucleotide away. Different DNA sequences within this sample yield the same CDR3. The DNA of the CDR3 is TGCGCCAGCAGCTACGGAAGAGCGACCCAGTACTTC. As protein: CASSYGRATQYF. This chain connects TRBV5-1 to TRBJ2-5, with D hard to call. Germline lookup yields CDR1 SGHRS and CDR2 YFSETQ. This CDR3 is 12 amino acids long. Trimming left V 3 bases short and J 7 bases short, with 10 bases between.

This clone was recorded many times. The gene calls are TRBV7-3 and TRBJ2-6, with D uncertain. The CDR3 is made up of 15 amino acids. Germline-derived CDR1 and CDR2 are SGHTA and FQGTGA. With 5 bases removed from V and 1 base from J, the gap between germline ends came to 9 bases. The CDR3 reads CASSQSISGANVLTF. The CDR3 DNA sequence: TGTGCCAGCAGCCAGTCGATTTCTGGGGCCAACGTCCTGACTTTC.

In the case of this clone: A read error is possible here, since a much larger clone lies one base away. The rearrangement links TRBV11-1 to TRBJ2-3; D is uncertain. This CDR3 is built from 15 residues. V lost 8 bases and J lost 0, with 15 bases in between. Germline V gene sequence: CDR1 SGHAT, CDR2 FQDESV (reference sequence). CDR3 bases: TGTGCCAGCGGCCCTCCCGTTTCCAGCACAGATACGCAGTATTTT. Translating gives CASGPPVSSTDTQYF.

This clone was detected ten times or more. This sequence joins TRBV7-9 and TRBJ2-7, with 9 bases matching TRBD2. Germline V gives CDR1 SEHNR, CDR2 FQNEAQ (reference sequence). This CDR3 comprises 14 residues. Germline trimming cut 2 bases from V and 6 bases from J; bases unmatched to any gene: 5. CDR3 amino acids: CASSLRSGGVEQYF. The CDR3 DNA reads as TGTGCCAGCAGCTTACGTAGCGGGGGTGTCGAGCAGTACTTC.

This chain links TRBV5-4 with TRBJ2-2; 8 bases fit TRBD2. Trimming took 0 bases from V and 5 from J; bases not matched to a gene: 9. This CDR3 has 17 amino acids. Germline CDR1 is SGHNT and CDR2 is YYREEE (reference sequence). CDR3 amino acids: CASSLGASGLLTGELFF. The DNA for the CDR3 is TGTGCCAGCAGCTTGGGAGCTAGCGGGTTACTTACCGGGGAGCTGTTTTTT.

This clone has at least ten counts. The V gene is TRBV11-2, the J gene TRBJ2-3, with a possible D match to TRBD2 (6 bases). V lost 4 bases and J lost 1, with 9 bases in between. Germline CDR1 SGHAT, CDR2 FQNNGV. This CDR3 spans 14 amino acids. Written as DNA, the CDR3 is TGTGCCAGCAGCTATGGCGGGGGCACAGATACGCAGTATTTT. It encodes CASSYGGGTDTQYF.

The table lists this clone with many counts. The chain uses TRBV27 and TRBJ1-3; no definite D call. V lost 4 bases, J lost 4 bases, and 5 bases lay in between. From germline, CDR1 is MNHEY and CDR2 SMNVEV (reference sequence). CDR3 length: 12 residues. This CDR3 is CASSSAGNTIYF. CDR3 nucleotides: TGTGCCAGCAGTTCGGCGGGAAACACCATATATTTT.

This clone was seen at least ten times. V and J are TRBV11-2 and TRBJ1-2; D gene uncertain. The V gene lost 0 bases and the J gene lost 2 bases, with 13 bases spanning the gap. Germline V gene lookup returns CDR1 SGHAT and CDR2 FQNNGV. The CDR3 runs to 16 residues. DNA for the CDR3: TGTGCCAGCAGCTTAGATCTGGCCGTGGGGAACTATGGCTACACCTTC. Its translation is CASSLDLAVGNYGYTF.

This clone was observed a few times. A read error may explain this, as a much larger clone is one base away. Other DNA sequences in this specimen translate into the identical CDR3. The V call is TRBV3-1, the J call TRBJ1-5; the D is unclear. Germline V CDR1 and CDR2: LGHDT, YNNKEL (reference sequence). The CDR3 runs to 16 residues. The V end lost 4 bases, the J end lost 0 bases, and 13 bases lay between the germline ends. The CDR3 loop is CASSPGDPGSNQPQHF. In nucleotides, the CDR3 is TGTGCCAGCAGCCCTGGTGACCCTGGTAGCAATCAGCCCCAGCATTTT.

The J gene is TRBJ1-6, the V gene TRBV19; D gene ambiguous. This CDR3 comprises 14 residues. Deletions cut 6 bases from V and 7 bases from J, with 13 bases between. Per the germline V gene, CDR1 is LNHDA and CDR2 is SQIVND (reference sequence). Here the CDR3 DNA reads TGTGCCAGTAGAAGGACGACGGTAAATTCACCCCTCCACTTT. This codes for CASRRTTVNSPLHF.

CDR3: CASSLAGGNQPQHF. For the CDR3, the DNA is TGTGCCAGCAGCTTGGCGGGGGGGAATCAGCCCCAGCATTTT. The chain uses TRBV5-6 and TRBJ1-5; perhaps TRBD1 as D (5 bases). The CDR3 loop spans 14 amino acids. Germline CDR1 reads SGHDT; CDR2 reads YYEEEE. Trimming removed 0 bases from V and 4 bases from J, with 8 bases in between.

This clone has just one count. The chain combines TRBV20-1 with TRBJ2-3, with 7 bases aligning to TRBD2. Germline-derived CDR1 and CDR2 are DFQATT and SNEGSKA (reference sequence). The CDR3 is made up of 16 amino acids. The trim removed 0 bases at V and 2 bases at J, leaving 8 bases unmatched. The CDR3, as DNA: TGCAGTGCTAGAGATCTGGAGGGAGGGCCCACAGATACGCAGTATTTT. This encodes CSARDLEGGPTDTQYF.

In this sample, this clone turned up many times. This chain connects TRBV3-1 to TRBJ2-1; 11 bases align to TRBD1. The CDR3 extends over 16 amino acids. V lost 4 bases and J lost 7; bases outside the gene matches: 9. CDR1 and CDR2 from the germline V gene are LGHDT and YNNKEL (reference sequence). CDR3 nucleotide sequence: TGTGCCAGCAGCCTCCGGGACAGGGGGAGTTGGAATGAGCAGTTCTTC. It specifies CASSLRDRGSWNEQFF.

The table lists this clone with many counts. This chain joins TRBV20-1 and TRBJ2-7, with a tentative D call TRBD2 (5 bases). The ends were cut back, 3 bases at V and 2 bases at J, with 5 bases in the middle. This CDR3 contains 11 residues. Germline loops: CDR1 DFQATT, CDR2 SNEGSKA (reference sequence). CDR3 protein: CSASGAYEQYV. Here the CDR3 DNA reads TGCAGTGCTAGCGGGGCCTACGAGCAGTACGTC.

The chain uses TRBV30 and TRBJ2-2; D gene unclear. The length of the CDR3 is 13 residues. Germline loops: CDR1 GTSNPN, CDR2 SVGIG (reference sequence). Trimming stripped 8 bases from V and 1 base from J, with 11 bases between. The CDR3 is CARHTGNTGELFF. CDR3 sequence (DNA): TGTGCCAGACACACGGGGAACACCGGGGAGCTGTTTTTT.

This clone was counted ten times or more. V usage is TRBV18 and J usage is TRBJ2-7; D remains unclear. Germline assignment: CDR1 KGHSH and CDR2 LQKENI. Trimming removed 8 bases from V and 8 bases from J, with 10 bases in between. CDR3 size: 10 residues. CDR3 protein: CASIKGKQYV. CDR3 DNA: TGTGCCAGCATTAAGGGAAAGCAGTACGTC.

This clone was recorded many times. The genes are TRBV11-2 and TRBJ2-1, with D uncertain. CDR1 is SGHAT, CDR2 FQNNGV, per germline. V gave up 1 base and J gave up 8 bases, with 3 bases separating them. CDR3 size: 11 residues. The CDR3: CASSLGYEQFF. The CDR3 region has the DNA TGTGCCAGCAGCTTAGGATATGAGCAGTTCTTC. The whole variable domain, remainder taken from reference TRBV11-2 and TRBJ2-1, is EAGVAQSPRYKIIEKRQSVAFWCNPISGHATLYWYQQILGQGPKLLIQFQNNGVVDDSQLPKDRFSAERLKGVDSTLKIQPAKLEDSAVYLCASSLGYEQFFGPGTRLTVL.

This clone was counted ten times or more. CDR3 in DNA: TGTGCCAGCAGTTTAGGGGGGGGAACTGAAGCTTTCTTT. Translated, it gives CASSLGGGTEAFF. This rearrangement joins TRBV28 to TRBJ1-1; maybe TRBD1 (5 bases). Trimming cost V 2 bases and J 5 bases, with 9 bases left between them. Germline-derived CDR1 and CDR2 are MDHEN and SYDVKM. The CDR3 totals 13 residues. Together with reference TRBV28 and TRBJ1-1, the CDR3 gives the full variable domain: DVKVTQSSRYLVKRTGEKVFLECVQDMDHENMFWYRQDPGLGLRLIYFSYDVKMKEKGDIPEGYSVSREKKERFSLILESASTNQTSMYLCASSLGGGTEAFFGQGTRLTVV.

This clone was detected ten times or more. The CDR3, as DNA: TGTGCCACCAGTGATCCTGCGGGGGGGCCAGATACGCAGTATTTT. Translation: CATSDPAGGPDTQYF. The chain employs TRBV24-1 and TRBJ2-3; 9 bases are shared with TRBD2. V trimming: 3 bases; J trimming: 4 bases; junction bases outside the gene matches: 4. The V gene's germline CDR1 is KGHDR and CDR2 SFDVKD. This CDR3 is built from 15 residues.

The rearrangement uses TRBV15 and TRBJ1-6, with a weak D call TRBD1 (5 bases). Looked up from germline, CDR1 is LNHNV and CDR2 is YYDKDF (reference sequence). The CDR3 length is 18 residues. Trimming shortened V by 0 bases and J by 9 bases, and 21 bases separated the two germline ends. The CDR3 spells CATSRESGLWGYSSPLHF. The CDR3 region has the DNA TGTGCCACCAGCAGAGAGTCGGGACTCTGGGGGTATTCTTCACCCCTCCACTTT.

This clone showed up just a few times. J is TRBJ2-1 and V is TRBV19, with 8 bases lining up with TRBD1. Losses at the gene ends were 4 bases for V and 3 bases for J; bases not matched to a gene: 5. The length of the CDR3 is 15 residues. Per germline, CDR1 LNHDA and CDR2 SQIVND (reference sequence). CDR3 coding DNA: TGTGCCAGTAGTAAAGGACAGGGATTCTACAATGAGCAGTTCTTC. Translation gives CASSKGQGFYNEQFF.

There are many counts of this clone. The CDR3 sequence: CASRIAGVGYNEQFF. CDR3 DNA: TGCGCCAGCAGAATAGCGGGAGTTGGCTACAATGAGCAGTTCTTC. The genes are TRBV5-1 and TRBJ2-1, with 9 bases identical to TRBD2. Looked up from germline, CDR1 is SGHRS and CDR2 is YFSETQ. CDR3 length: 15 residues. V lost 5 bases to trimming and J lost 3 bases; unmatched junction nucleotides: 6.

Regarding this clone: At one of its ends the junction is not consistent with the germline gene, which may arise from a read error. This sequence joins TRBV6-5 and TRBJ1-6, with a tentative D call TRBD1 (6 bases). Germline V CDR1 and CDR2: MNHEY, SVGAGI. The CDR3 is 15 amino acids. The CDR3 sequence: CASSYRRGARSPINF. CDR3 nucleotide sequence: TGTGCCAGCAGTTACCGGCGGGGGGCGAGGTCACCCATCAACTTT.

At least ten counts were recorded for this clone. The chain joins TRBV7-3 to TRBJ2-2; TRBD1 is a possible D gene (5 bases). CDR1 and CDR2 from the germline V gene are SGHTA and FQGTGA. Trimming shortened V by 3 bases and J by 6 bases, and 8 bases separated the two germline ends. CDR3 length: 13 residues. The CDR3 loop is CASSFQGSGELFF. The DNA for the CDR3 is TGTGCCAGCAGCTTCCAGGGTTCCGGGGAGCTGTTTTTT.

This clone was seen at least ten times. The chain employs TRBV7-8 and TRBJ1-2; unclear D gene. Germline V gene sequence: CDR1 SGHVS, CDR2 FQNEAQ. The CDR3 is made up of 12 amino acids. V gave up 5 bases and J gave up 0 bases, with 4 bases separating them. In DNA form, the CDR3 reads TGTGCCAGCAGCGCCTCTAACTATGGCTACACCTTC. This translates into CASSASNYGYTF.